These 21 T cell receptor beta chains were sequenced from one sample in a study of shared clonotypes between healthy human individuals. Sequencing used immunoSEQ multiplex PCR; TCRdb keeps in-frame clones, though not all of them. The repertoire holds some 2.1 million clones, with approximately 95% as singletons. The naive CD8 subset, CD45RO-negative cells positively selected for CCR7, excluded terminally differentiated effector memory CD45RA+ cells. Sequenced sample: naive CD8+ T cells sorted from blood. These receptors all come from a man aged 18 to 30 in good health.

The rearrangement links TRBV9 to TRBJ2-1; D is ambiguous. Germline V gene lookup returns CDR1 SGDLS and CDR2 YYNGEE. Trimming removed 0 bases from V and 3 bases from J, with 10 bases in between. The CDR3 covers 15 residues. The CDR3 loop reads CASSVEVGHYNEQFF. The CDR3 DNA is TGTGCCAGCAGCGTAGAGGTGGGCCACTACAATGAGCAGTTCTTC.

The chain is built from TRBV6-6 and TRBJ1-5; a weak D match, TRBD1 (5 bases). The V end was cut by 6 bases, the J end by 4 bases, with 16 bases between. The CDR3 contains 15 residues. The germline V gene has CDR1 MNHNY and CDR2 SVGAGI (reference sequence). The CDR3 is CASSQPGTGNQPQHF. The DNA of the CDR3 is TGTGCCAGCAGCCAGCCGGGGACTGGAAATCAGCCCCAGCATTTT.

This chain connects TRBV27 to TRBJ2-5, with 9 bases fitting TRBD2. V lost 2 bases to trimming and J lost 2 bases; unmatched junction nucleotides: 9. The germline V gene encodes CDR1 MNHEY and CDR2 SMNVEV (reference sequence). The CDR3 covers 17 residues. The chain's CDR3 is CASSLISPTSGQETQYF. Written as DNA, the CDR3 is TGTGCCAGCAGTTTAATCAGCCCGACTAGCGGACAAGAGACCCAGTACTTC.

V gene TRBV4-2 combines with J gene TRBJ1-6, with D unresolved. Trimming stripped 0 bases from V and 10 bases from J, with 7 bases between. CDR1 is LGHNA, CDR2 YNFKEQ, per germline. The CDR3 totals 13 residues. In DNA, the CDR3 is TGTGCCAGCAGCCAAGAGCTCGGATCACCCCTCCACTTT. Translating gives CASSQELGSPLHF.

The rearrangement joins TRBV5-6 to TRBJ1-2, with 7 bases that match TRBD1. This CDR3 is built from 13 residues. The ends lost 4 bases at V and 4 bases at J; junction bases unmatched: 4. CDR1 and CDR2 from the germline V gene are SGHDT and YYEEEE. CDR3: CASSLGGTYGYTF. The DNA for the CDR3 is TGTGCCAGCAGCCTAGGGGGCACCTATGGCTACACCTTC.

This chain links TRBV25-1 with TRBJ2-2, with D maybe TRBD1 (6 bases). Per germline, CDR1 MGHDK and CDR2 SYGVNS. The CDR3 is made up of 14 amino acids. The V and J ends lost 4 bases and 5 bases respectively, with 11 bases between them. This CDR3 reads CASSADRWTGELFF. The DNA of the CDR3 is TGTGCCAGCAGTGCGGACAGATGGACCGGGGAGCTGTTTTTT.

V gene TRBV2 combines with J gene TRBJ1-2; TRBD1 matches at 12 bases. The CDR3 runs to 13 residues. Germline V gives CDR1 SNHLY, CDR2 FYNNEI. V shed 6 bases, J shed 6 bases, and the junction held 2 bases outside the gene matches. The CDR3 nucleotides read TGTGCCAGCAGAGGGACAGGGGGCGATGGCTACACCTTC. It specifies CASRGTGGDGYTF.

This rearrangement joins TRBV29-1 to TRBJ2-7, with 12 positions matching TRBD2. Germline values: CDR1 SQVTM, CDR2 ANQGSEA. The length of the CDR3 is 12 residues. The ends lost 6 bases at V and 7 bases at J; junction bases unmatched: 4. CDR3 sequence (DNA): TGCAGCGTCCTTGGACTAGCGGGGGAGCAGTACTTC. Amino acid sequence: CSVLGLAGEQYF.

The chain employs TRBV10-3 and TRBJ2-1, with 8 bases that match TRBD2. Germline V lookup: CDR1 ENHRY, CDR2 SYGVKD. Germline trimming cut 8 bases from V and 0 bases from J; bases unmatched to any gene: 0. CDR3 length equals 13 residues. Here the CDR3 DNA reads TGTGCCATCGGGACTAGCTCCTACAATGAGCAGTTCTTC. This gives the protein CAIGTSSYNEQFF.

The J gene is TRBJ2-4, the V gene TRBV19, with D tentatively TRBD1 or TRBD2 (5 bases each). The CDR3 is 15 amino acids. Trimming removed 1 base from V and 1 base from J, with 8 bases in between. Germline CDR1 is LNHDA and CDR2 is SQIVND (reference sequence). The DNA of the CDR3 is TGTGCCAGTAGTATAGTCGAGGGGGCCAAAAACATTCAGTACTTC. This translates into CASSIVEGAKNIQYF.

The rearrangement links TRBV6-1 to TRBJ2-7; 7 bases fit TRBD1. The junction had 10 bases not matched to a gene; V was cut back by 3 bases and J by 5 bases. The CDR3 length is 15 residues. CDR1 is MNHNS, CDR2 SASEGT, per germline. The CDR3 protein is CASSDRGTVGDEQYF. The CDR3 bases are TGTGCCAGCAGTGATAGGGGGACAGTCGGCGACGAGCAGTACTTC.

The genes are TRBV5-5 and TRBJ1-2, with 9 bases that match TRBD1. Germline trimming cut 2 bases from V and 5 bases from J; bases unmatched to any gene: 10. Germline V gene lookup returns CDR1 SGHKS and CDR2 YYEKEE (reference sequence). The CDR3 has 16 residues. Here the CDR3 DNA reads TGTGCCAGCAGCTTTTCCCCTGGGACAGGGTCTTATGGCTACACCTTC. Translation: CASSFSPGTGSYGYTF.

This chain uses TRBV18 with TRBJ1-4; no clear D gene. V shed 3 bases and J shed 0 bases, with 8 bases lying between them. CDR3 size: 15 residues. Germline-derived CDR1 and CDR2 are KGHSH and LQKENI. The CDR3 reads CASSPDNPTNEKLFF. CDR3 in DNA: TGTGCCAGCTCACCCGATAATCCAACTAATGAAAAACTGTTTTTT. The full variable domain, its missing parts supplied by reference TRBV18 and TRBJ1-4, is NAGVMQNPRHLVRRRGQEARLRCSPMKGHSHVYWYRQLPEEGLKFMVYLQKENIIDESGMPKERFSAEFPKEGPSILRIQQVVRGDSAAYFCASSPDNPTNEKLFFGSGTQLSVL.

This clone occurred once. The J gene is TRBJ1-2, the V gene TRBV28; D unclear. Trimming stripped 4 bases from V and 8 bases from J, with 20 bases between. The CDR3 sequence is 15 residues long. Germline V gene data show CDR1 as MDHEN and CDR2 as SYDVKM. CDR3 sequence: CASSSIYLLGTGYTF. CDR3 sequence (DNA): TGTGCCAGCAGTTCCATTTACCTCCTTGGTACGGGCTACACCTTC.

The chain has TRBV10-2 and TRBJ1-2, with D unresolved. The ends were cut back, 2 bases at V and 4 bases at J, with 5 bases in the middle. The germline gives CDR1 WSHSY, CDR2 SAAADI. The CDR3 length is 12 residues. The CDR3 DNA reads TGCGCCAGCAGTGAGGACGGCTATGGCTACACCTTC. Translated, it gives CASSEDGYGYTF.

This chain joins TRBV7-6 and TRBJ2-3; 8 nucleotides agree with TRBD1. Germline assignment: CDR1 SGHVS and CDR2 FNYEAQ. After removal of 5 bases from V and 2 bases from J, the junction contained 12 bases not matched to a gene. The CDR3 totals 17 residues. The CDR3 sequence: CASSPPGQGQATDTQYF. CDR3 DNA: TGTGCCAGCAGCCCGCCCGGCCAGGGACAGGCCACAGATACGCAGTATTTT.

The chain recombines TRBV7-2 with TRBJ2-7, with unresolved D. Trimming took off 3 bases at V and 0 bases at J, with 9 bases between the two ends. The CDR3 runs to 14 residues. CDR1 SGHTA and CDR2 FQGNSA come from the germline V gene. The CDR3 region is CASSFYKSSYEQYF. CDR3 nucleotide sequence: TGTGCCAGCAGCTTCTATAAAAGCTCCTACGAGCAGTACTTC.

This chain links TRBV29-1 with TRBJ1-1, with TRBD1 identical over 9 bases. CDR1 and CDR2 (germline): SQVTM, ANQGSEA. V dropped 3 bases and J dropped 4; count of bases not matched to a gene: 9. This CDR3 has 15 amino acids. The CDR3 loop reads CSVDRFRQGGTEAFF. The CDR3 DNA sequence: TGCAGCGTTGATCGGTTCCGACAGGGGGGCACTGAAGCTTTCTTT.

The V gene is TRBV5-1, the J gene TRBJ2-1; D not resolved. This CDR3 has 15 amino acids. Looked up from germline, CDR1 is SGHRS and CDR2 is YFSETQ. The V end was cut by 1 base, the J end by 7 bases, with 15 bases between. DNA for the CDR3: TGCGCCAGCAGCTTGTCCGGACCCCACTTAAATGAGCAGTTCTTC. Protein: CASSLSGPHLNEQFF.

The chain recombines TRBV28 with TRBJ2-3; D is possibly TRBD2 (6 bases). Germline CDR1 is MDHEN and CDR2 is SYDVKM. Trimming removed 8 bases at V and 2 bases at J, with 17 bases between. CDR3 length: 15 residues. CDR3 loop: CASRGLSSSTDTQYF. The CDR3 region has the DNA TGTGCCAGCCGGGGACTTTCTTCCTCCACAGATACGCAGTATTTT.

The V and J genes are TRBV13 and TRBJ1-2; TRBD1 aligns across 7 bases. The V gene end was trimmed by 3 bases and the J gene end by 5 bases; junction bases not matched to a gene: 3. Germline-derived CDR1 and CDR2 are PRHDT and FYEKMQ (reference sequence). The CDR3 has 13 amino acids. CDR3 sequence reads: CASSFPGQYGYTF. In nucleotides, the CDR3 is TGTGCCAGCAGCTTTCCGGGACAGTATGGCTACACCTTC.